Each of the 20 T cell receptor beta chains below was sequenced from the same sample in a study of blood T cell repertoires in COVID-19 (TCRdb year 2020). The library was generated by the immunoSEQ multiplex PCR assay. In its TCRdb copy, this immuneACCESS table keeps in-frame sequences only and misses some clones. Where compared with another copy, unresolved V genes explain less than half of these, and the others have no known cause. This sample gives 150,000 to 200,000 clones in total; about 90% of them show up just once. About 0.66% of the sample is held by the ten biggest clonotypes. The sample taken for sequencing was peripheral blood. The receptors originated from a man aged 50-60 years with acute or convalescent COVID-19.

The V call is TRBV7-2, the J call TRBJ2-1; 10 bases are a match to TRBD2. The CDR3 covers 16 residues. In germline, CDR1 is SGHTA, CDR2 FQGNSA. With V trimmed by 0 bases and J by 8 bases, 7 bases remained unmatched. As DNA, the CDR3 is TGTGCCAGCAGCTTAGCGCTGAGCGGGGGGGGTTATGAGCAGTTCTTC. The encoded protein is CASSLALSGGGYEQFF.

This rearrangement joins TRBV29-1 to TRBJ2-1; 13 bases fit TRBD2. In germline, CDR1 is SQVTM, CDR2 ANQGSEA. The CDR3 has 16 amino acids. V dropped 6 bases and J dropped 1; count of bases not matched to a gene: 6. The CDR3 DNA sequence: TGCAGCGTCCCAAGACTAGCGGGAGGTTCCTACAATGAGCAGTTCTTC. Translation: CSVPRLAGGSYNEQFF.

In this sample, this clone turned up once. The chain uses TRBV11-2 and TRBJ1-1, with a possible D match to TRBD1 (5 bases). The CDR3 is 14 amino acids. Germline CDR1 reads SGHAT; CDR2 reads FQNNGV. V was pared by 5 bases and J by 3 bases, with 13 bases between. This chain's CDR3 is CASSPTTGYTEAFF. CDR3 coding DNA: TGTGCCAGCAGCCCCACAACAGGTTACACTGAAGCTTTCTTT.

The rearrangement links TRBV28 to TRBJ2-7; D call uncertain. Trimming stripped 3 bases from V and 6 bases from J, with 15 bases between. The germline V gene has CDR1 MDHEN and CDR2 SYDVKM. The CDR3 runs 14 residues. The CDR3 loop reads CASSLGRPAGEQYF. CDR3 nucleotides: TGTGCCAGCAGTTTGGGTCGACCGGCAGGCGAGCAGTACTTC.

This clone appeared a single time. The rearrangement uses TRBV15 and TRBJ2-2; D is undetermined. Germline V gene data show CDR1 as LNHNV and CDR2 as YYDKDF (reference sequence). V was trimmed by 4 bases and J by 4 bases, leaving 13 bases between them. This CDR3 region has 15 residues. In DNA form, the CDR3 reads TGTGCCACCAGCAACCTAGGTGGCGGCACCGGGGAGCTGTTTTTT. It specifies CATSNLGGGTGELFF.

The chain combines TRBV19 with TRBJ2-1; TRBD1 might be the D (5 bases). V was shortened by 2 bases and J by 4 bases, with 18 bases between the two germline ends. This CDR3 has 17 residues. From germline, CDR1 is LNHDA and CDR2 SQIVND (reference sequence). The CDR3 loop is CASSILGAGSLYNEQFF. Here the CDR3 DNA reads TGTGCCAGTAGTATACTAGGGGCAGGATCCTTATACAATGAGCAGTTCTTC.

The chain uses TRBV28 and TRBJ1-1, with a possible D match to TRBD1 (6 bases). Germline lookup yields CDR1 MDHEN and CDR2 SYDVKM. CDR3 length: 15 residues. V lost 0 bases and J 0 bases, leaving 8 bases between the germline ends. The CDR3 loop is CASSLWGGLNTEAFF. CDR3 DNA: TGTGCCAGCAGTTTATGGGGGGGGCTGAACACTGAAGCTTTCTTT.

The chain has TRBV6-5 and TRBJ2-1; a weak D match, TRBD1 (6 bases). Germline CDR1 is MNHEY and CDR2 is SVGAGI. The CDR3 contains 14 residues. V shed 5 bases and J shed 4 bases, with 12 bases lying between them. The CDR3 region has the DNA TGTGCCAGCAGTCTCGACAGGATATACAATGAGCAGTTCTTC. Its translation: CASSLDRIYNEQFF.

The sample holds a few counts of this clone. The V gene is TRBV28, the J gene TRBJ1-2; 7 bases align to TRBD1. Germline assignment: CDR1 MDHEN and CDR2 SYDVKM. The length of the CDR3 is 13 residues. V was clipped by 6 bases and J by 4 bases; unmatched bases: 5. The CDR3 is CASSVGTVYGYTF. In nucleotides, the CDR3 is TGTGCCAGCAGCGTCGGGACAGTCTATGGCTACACCTTC.

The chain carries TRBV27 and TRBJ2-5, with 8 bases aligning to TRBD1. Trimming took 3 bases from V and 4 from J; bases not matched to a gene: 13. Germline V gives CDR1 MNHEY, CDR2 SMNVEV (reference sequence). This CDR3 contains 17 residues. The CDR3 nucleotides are TGTGCCAGCAGTTTTGAGGGTGGGGCAGGGGGCTTAGAGACCCAGTACTTC. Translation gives CASSFEGGAGGLETQYF.

The CDR3 loop is CSVVRGIHGQYV. In nucleotides, the CDR3 is TGCAGCGTTGTTAGGGGGATCCACGGGCAGTACGTC. The chain is built from TRBV29-1 and TRBJ2-7; D is perhaps TRBD1 (6 bases). The CDR3 length is 12 residues. The germline gives CDR1 SQVTM, CDR2 ANQGSEA. Trimming removed 4 bases from V and 9 bases from J, with 16 bases in between.

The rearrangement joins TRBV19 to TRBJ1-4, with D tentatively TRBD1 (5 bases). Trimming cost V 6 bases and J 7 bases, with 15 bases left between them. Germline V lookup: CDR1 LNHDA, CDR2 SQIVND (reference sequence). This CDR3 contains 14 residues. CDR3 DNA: TGTGCCAGTAGCCCGGGACTTATTGTTGAAAAACTGTTTTTT. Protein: CASSPGLIVEKLFF.

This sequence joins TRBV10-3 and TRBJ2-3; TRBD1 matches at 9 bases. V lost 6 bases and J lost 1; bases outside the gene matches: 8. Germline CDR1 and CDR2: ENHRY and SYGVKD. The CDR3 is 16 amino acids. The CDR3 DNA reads TGTGCCATCAGCTTACAGGGGGCGCGCGGCACAGATACGCAGTATTTT. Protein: CAISLQGARGTDTQYF.

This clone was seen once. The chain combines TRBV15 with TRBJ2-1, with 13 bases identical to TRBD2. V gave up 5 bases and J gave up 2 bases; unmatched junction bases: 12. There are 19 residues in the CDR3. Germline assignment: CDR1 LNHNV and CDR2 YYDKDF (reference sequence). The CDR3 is CATSGGGTSGTGTYNEQFF. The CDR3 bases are TGTGCCACCAGCGGCGGGGGGACTAGCGGGACGGGGACCTACAATGAGCAGTTCTTC.

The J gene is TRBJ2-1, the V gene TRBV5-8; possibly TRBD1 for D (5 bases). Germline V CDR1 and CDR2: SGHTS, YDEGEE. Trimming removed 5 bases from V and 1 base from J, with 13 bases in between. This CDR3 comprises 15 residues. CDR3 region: CASSQGLYSYNEQFF. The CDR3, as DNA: TGTGCCAGCAGTCAGGGTTTGTATTCCTACAATGAGCAGTTCTTC.

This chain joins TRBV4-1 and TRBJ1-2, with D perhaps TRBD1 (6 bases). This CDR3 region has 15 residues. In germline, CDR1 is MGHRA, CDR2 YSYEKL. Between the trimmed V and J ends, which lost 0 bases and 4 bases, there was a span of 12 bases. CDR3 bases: TGCGCCAGCAGCCAAGATATGGGGGCGGGCTATGGCTACACCTTC. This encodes CASSQDMGAGYGYTF.

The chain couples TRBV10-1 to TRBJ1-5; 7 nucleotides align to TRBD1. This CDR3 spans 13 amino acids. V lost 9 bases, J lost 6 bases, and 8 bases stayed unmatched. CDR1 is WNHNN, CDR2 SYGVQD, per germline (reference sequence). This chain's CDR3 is CARRQGGCQPQHF. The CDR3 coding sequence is TGCGCCAGAAGACAGGGTGGTTGTCAGCCCCAGCATTTT.

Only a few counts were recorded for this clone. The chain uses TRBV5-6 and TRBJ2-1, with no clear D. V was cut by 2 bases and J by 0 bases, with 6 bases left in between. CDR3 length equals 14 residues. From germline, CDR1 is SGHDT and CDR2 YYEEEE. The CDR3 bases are TGTGCCAGCAGCTTTAGTAGCTCCTACAATGAGCAGTTCTTC. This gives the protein CASSFSSSYNEQFF.

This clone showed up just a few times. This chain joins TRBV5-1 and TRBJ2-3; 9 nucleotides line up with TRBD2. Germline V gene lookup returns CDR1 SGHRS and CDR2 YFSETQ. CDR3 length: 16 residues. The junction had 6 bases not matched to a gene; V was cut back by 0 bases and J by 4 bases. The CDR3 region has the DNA TGCGCCAGCAGCTTGGCCCTAGCGGGATATTCAGATACGCAGTATTTT. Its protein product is CASSLALAGYSDTQYF. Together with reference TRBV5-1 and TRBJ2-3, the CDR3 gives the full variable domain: KAGVTQTPRYLIKTRGQQVTLSCSPISGHRSVSWYQQTPGQGLQFLFEYFSETQRNKGNFPGRFSGRQFSNSRSEMNVSTLELGDSALYLCASSLALAGYSDTQYFGPGTRLTVL.

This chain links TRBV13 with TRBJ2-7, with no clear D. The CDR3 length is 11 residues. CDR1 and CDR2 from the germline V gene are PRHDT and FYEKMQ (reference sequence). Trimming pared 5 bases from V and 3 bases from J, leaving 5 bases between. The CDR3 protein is CASSLNYEQYF. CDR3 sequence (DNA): TGTGCCAGCAGCCTTAACTACGAGCAGTACTTC.